One T cell receptor beta chain is described in this entry. This CDR3 is 15 amino acids long. The J segment lost 8 bases and the V segment lost 4 bases, leaving 11 bases of the junction unmatched. Germline V gives CDR1 SGDLS, CDR2 YYNGEE. The data derive from a study of radiation and T cells in renal cell carcinoma. As for treatment: treatment-naive control, cytoreductive nephrectomy. Some clones are missing from TCRdb's copy, which holds only in-frame ones; the method was immunoSEQ multiplex PCR. Among 23,000 or so clones listed, roughly 64% were seen once. The receptor comes from a man aged 40-49 years with renal cell carcinoma. Sequencing was performed on tumor tissue, taken from a patient whose treatment was nephrectomy without radiotherapy. V gene TRBV9 combines with J gene TRBJ2-1, with 8 bases lining up with TRBD2. The CDR3 region has the DNA TGTGCCAGCAGCCCAACCGGGACTAGTCAGCATGAGCAGTTCTTC. Residues: CASSPTGTSQHEQFF.